This TCR beta chain stems from a study of OX40 agonist ivuxolimab in advanced cancers. Trimming stripped 1 base from V and 1 base from J, with 9 bases between. Germline assignment: CDR1 SGDLS and CDR2 YYNGEE. This CDR3 is 15 amino acids long. Sequenced by immunoSEQ multiplex PCR; TCRdb stores in-frame clones only, minus some. Among 100,000 to 150,000 clones listed, over 85% were seen once. This receptor was taken from an adult with an advanced solid tumor such as melanoma, head and neck, liver or kidney cancer. The material was CD4+ or CD8+ T cells sorted from blood, obtained in a trial of the OX40 agonist ivuxolimab. The rearrangement links TRBV9 to TRBJ1-5; D may be TRBD1 (5 bases). The chain's CDR3 is CASSVQGSSNQPQHF. CDR3 coding DNA: TGTGCCAGCAGCGTACAGGGTTCGAGCAATCAGCCCCAGCATTTT.